This T cell receptor beta chain was identified in a study of T cells after posttransplantation cyclophosphamide. Findings and caveats of the study: After PTCy, TRB diversity resembled that of CNI/methotrexate controls. TRB overlap between skin or GI tissue T cells and blood was limited. Donor CD8+ memory clones often dominated recipient blood repertoires at later times.

Remarks on this clone: Its specificity is unknown.

Per germline, CDR1 SQVTM and CDR2 ANQGSEA. After removal of 7 bases from V and 2 bases from J, the junction contained 12 bases not matched to a gene. The CDR3 sequence is 15 residues long. Peripheral blood was collected from the related graft donor on the marrow donation day. The assay was immunoSEQ multiplex PCR, and TCRdb's table has in-frame clones only and misses some. This table holds 45,000 to 65,000 clones, 94% found once. The sample taken for sequencing was PBMCs. This receptor was obtained from a woman in her 30s in good health and a related stem cell transplant donor. The V gene is TRBV29-1, the J gene TRBJ2-3; TRBD2 aligns across 7 bases. The CDR3 region is CSAQGGSGFTDTQYF. In DNA form, the CDR3 reads TGCAGCGCCCAGGGAGGTAGCGGGTTCACAGATACGCAGTATTTT.